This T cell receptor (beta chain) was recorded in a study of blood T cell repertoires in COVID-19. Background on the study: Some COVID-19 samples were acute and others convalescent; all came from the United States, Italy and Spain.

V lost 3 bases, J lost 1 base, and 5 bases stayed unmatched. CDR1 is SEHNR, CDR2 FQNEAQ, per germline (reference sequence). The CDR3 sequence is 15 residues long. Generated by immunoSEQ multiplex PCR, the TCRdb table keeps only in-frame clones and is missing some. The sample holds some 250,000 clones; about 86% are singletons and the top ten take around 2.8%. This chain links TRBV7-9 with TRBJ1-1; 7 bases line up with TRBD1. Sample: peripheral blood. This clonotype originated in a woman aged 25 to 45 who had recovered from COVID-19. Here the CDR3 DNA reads TGTGCCAGCAGCTTCCCAGGGACAGAGAACACTGAAGCTTTCTTT. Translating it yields CASSFPGTENTEAFF.